Below are 18 T cell receptor beta chains sequenced from a single sample in a study of graft-versus-host responses after intestinal transplantation (dated by TCRdb to the early 2020s). The library was generated by the immunoSEQ multiplex PCR assay. TCRdb obtained this table from immuneACCESS and retained in-frame rearrangements with V and J assigned. These tables miss some clones; where compared with another copy, unresolved V genes account for less than half of the shortfall, and the remainder is unexplained. The sample records about 25,000 clones, 85% to 95% of which are singletons. The ten largest clones add up to around 0.54% of the sample. The sample in question was PBMCs, obtained 18 days after transplant. The receptors originated from a human patient who received an intestinal transplant, so some T cells may come from the graft donor.

This clone was seen only once. The chain carries TRBV21-1 and TRBJ2-2; the table's D call, TRBD1, has no DNA check behind it. TRBV21-1 is tagged as a pseudogene. This CDR3 contains 19 residues. In DNA form, the CDR3 reads TGTGCCAGCAGCAAGTCGGGACAGGGCTCCCTCGCGAACACCGGGGAGCTGTTTTTT. Translating it yields CASSKSGQGSLANTGELFF.

The chain is built from TRBV19 and TRBJ1-5; D possibly corresponds to TRBD1 (5 bases). This CDR3 spans 16 amino acids. Germline V gives CDR1 LNHDA, CDR2 SQIVND (reference sequence). Between the trimmed V and J ends, which lost 3 bases and 4 bases, there was a span of 16 bases. The CDR3 sequence: CASSIPFGGSNQPQHF. The DNA of the CDR3 is TGTGCCAGTAGTATTCCCTTTGGGGGGTCGAATCAGCCCCAGCATTTT.

This clone is a singleton in its sample. V is TRBV7-9 and J is TRBJ2-6, with D maybe TRBD2 (5 bases). Trimming shortened V by 5 bases and J by 2 bases, and 10 bases separated the two germline ends. Germline loops: CDR1 SEHNR, CDR2 FQNEAQ (reference sequence). CDR3 length equals 15 residues. The DNA of the CDR3 is TGTGCCAGCAGCCTAGAGGGTGCTGGGGCCAACGTCCTGACTTTC. It codes for CASSLEGAGANVLTF.

This chain connects TRBV7-9 to TRBJ1-2, with D unresolved. Trimming cost V 1 base and J 6 bases, with 9 bases left between them. The CDR3 loop spans 13 amino acids. Per germline, CDR1 SEHNR and CDR2 FQNEAQ (reference sequence). DNA of the CDR3: TGTGCCAGCAGCTTAGGGGTGGGGAATGGCTACACCTTC. As protein: CASSLGVGNGYTF.

The rearrangement links TRBV30 to TRBJ1-3; D call uncertain. V was shortened by 4 bases and J by 0 bases, with 13 bases between the two germline ends. The CDR3 is 15 amino acids. Germline loops: CDR1 GTSNPN, CDR2 SVGIG (reference sequence). The CDR3 here is CAWTADGSSGNTIYF. CDR3 DNA sequence: TGTGCCTGGACGGCGGACGGTAGCTCTGGAAACACCATATATTTT.

The gene calls are TRBV7-9 and TRBJ2-1; TRBD1 is a possible D gene (7 bases). The CDR3 is 13 amino acids. Trimming cost V 6 bases and J 9 bases, with 15 bases left between them. Looked up from germline, CDR1 is SEHNR and CDR2 is FQNEAQ (reference sequence). CDR3 nucleotides: TGTGCCAGCAGGGCCCAGGGGGGTATTGAGCAGTTCTTC. Protein: CASRAQGGIEQFF.

The chain employs TRBV7-9 and TRBJ2-3; D perhaps matches TRBD2 (6 bases). CDR3 length equals 16 residues. V lost 8 bases to trimming and J lost 3 bases, with 21 bases between them. CDR1 is SEHNR, CDR2 FQNEAQ, per germline (reference sequence). CDR3 sequence: CASRLGGAQGTDTQYF. CDR3 coding DNA: TGTGCCAGCCGCCTAGGCGGGGCCCAGGGAACAGATACGCAGTATTTT.

The rearrangement links TRBV7-9 to TRBJ2-7; the D gene is possibly TRBD1 (5 bases). The length of the CDR3 is 17 residues. Trimming pared 5 bases from V and 2 bases from J, leaving 22 bases between. CDR1 SEHNR and CDR2 FQNEAQ come from the germline V gene (reference sequence). The CDR3 loop is CASSVGRTAPKPYEQYF. Written as DNA, the CDR3 is TGTGCCAGCAGCGTGGGGCGGACGGCACCAAAGCCCTACGAGCAGTACTTC.

The rearrangement links TRBV5-1 to TRBJ1-1; possibly TRBD1 for D (5 bases). The length of the CDR3 is 15 residues. Trimming took 3 bases from V and 0 from J, leaving 12 bases between them. CDR1 and CDR2 (germline): SGHRS, YFSETQ. The CDR3 DNA sequence: TGCGCCAGCAGCTGGACCCGACAGTTGAACACTGAAGCTTTCTTT. Translated, it gives CASSWTRQLNTEAFF.

This chain uses TRBV12-5 with TRBJ2-7, with D unresolved. Germline assignment: CDR1 LGHNT and CDR2 FRNRAP. Trimming left V 0 bases short and J 5 bases short, with 2 bases between. The CDR3 spans 11 residues. CDR3 loop: CASGLVHEQYF. CDR3 in DNA: TGTGCTAGTGGTTTGGTTCACGAGCAGTACTTC.

CDR3 nucleotides: TGTGCCAGCAGCTTTCCCCTGGGGACAGTGTACCAAGAGACCCAGTACTTC. This translates into CASSFPLGTVYQETQYF. This chain uses TRBV7-9 with TRBJ2-5; 7 bases are a match to TRBD1. CDR1 is SEHNR, CDR2 FQNEAQ, per germline (reference sequence). V was clipped by 3 bases and J by 0 bases; unmatched bases: 10. CDR3 size: 17 residues.

J is TRBJ1-4 and V is TRBV21-1. TRBV21-1 counts as a pseudogene. The CDR3 covers 16 residues. This CDR3 reads CASSKLHGGGGEKLFF. The CDR3 DNA follows: TGTGCCAGCAGCAAACTCCATGGGGGCGGGGGTGAAAAACTGTTTTTT.

The chain is built from TRBV2 and TRBJ1-2; the match to TRBD1 covers 7 bases. This CDR3 has 17 residues. Germline V CDR1 and CDR2: SNHLY, FYNNEI. V shed 3 bases and J 8 bases; nucleotides not matched to a gene: 18. In DNA form, the CDR3 reads TGTGCCAGCAGTGAGGCCCCACTGACAGGGAAAAAGGAGGGCTACACCTTC. Its protein is CASSEAPLTGKKEGYTF.

V usage is TRBV29-1 and J usage is TRBJ2-5; tentatively, D is TRBD1 (6 bases). CDR1 is SQVTM and CDR2 is ANQGSEA in the germline V gene. The CDR3 loop spans 14 amino acids. Trimming took 6 bases from V and 2 from J, leaving 16 bases between them. DNA for the CDR3: TGCAGCGTCTATGGGGGCGGAAATCAAGAGACCCAGTACTTC. Encoded protein: CSVYGGGNQETQYF. The entire variable domain, with the rest obtained from reference TRBV29-1 and TRBJ2-5, is as follows: SAVISQKPSRDICQRGTSLTIQCQVDSQVTMMFWYRQQPGQSLTLIATANQGSEATYESGFVIDKFPISRPNLTFSTLTVSNMSPEDSSIYLCSVYGGGNQETQYFGPGTRLLVL.

V gene TRBV7-2 combines with J gene TRBJ2-6; TRBD2 matches at 13 bases. Germline V gene lookup returns CDR1 SGHTA and CDR2 FQGNSA. This CDR3 has 18 amino acids. J lost 3 bases, V lost 4 bases, and 6 bases had no gene match. The CDR3 nucleotides read TGTGCCAGCAGCTCCCTAACTAGCGGGGGGGGTGGGGCCAACGTCCTGACTTTC. Translation gives CASSSLTSGGGGANVLTF.

The CDR3 sequence: CASSHNTGELFF. The CDR3, as DNA: TGCGCCAGCAGCCACAACACCGGGGAGCTGTTTTTT. The chain recombines TRBV4-1 with TRBJ2-2; D remains unclear. V was clipped by 3 bases and J by 2 bases, with 1 base between them. This CDR3 has 12 residues. In germline, CDR1 is MGHRA, CDR2 YSYEKL.

V usage is TRBV4-1 and J usage is TRBJ1-6; possible D gene TRBD1, 6 bases. CDR3 length: 16 residues. CDR1 and CDR2 from the germline V gene are MGHRA and YSYEKL. Trimming took off 1 base at V and 4 bases at J, with 11 bases between the two ends. The CDR3 sequence is CASSQVSGEYNSPLHF. The CDR3 coding sequence is TGCGCCAGCAGCCAAGTTTCAGGGGAATATAATTCACCCCTCCACTTT.

The chain links TRBV6-1 to TRBJ1-6, with unresolved D. CDR1 and CDR2 from the germline V gene are MNHNS and SASEGT. The CDR3 extends over 13 amino acids. V was trimmed by 6 bases and J by 14 bases, leaving 17 bases between them. The CDR3 reads CASSLRDPETLHF. The DNA of the CDR3 is TGTGCCAGCAGCCTCCGCGACCCGGAGACCCTCCACTTT.